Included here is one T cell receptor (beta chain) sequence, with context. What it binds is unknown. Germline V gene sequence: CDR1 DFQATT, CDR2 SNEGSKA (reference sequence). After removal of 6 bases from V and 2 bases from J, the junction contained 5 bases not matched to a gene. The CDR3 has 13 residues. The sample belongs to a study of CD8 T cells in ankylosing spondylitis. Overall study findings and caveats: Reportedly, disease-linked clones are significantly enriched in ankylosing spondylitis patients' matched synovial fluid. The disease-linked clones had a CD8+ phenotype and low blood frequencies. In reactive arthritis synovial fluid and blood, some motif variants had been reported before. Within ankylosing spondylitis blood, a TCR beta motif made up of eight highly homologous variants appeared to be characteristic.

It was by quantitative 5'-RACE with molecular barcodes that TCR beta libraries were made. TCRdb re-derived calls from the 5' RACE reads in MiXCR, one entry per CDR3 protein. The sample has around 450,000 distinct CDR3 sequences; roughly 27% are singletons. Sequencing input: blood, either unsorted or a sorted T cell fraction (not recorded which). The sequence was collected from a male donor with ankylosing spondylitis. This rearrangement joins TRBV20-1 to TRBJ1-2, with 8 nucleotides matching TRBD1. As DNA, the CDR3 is TGCAGTGCCGACCGACAGGGGAACTATGGCTACACCTTC. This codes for CSADRQGNYGYTF.